The rows below give T cell receptor beta chains drawn from one sample of a study of control samples from healthy donors and cancer patients. The repertoire was sequenced with immunoSEQ multiplex PCR; TCRdb's copy has only in-frame clones and lacks some. The table records some 150,000 clones, roughly 94% of them present only once. The sample comprised PBMCs. The receptors were sampled from a man aged 55 to 70 with colorectal cancer. Both conserved end residues are part of each CDR3. A D gene is named only where the DNA matches it firmly.

TRBD1 | TRBJ2-7 | TRBV27 | CASSPGTGPHEQYF
. | TRBJ1-1 | TRBV18 | CASSTPGQNTEAFF
TRBD1 | TRBJ2-2 | TRBV19 | CASSIETGGTGELFF
. | TRBJ1-4 | TRBV3-1/TRBV3-2 | CASSQAAVGEKLFF
. | TRBJ1-3 | TRBV5-5 | CASSLGASGNTIYF
. | TRBJ2-1 | TRBV18 | CASSPTNNEQFF
TRBD1 | TRBJ2-5 | TRBV7-2 | CASSLGGQQETQYF
TRBD2 | TRBJ2-7 | TRBV9 | CASSPGLAGVYSYEQYF
. | TRBJ2-7 | TRBV5-6 | CASSFRSSYEQYF
. | TRBJ1-2 | TRBV21-1 | CASSKVQGQAPYGYTF
TRBD1 | TRBJ1-1 | TRBV10-3 | CAISAGTGVMNTEAFF
. | TRBJ2-2 | TRBV19 | CASSISGELFF
TRBD1 | TRBJ1-5 | TRBV5-5 | CASSWTGGNQPQHF
. | TRBJ2-2 | TRBV7-2 | CASSPLTAYTGELFF
TRBD1 | TRBJ1-5 | TRBV5-5 | CASSSRQGEGQPQHF